The 21 T cell receptor beta chains reported below all come from one sample, sequenced in a study of T cell responses to AZD1222 COVID-19 vaccine. Generated by immunoSEQ multiplex PCR, the TCRdb table keeps only in-frame clones and is missing some. This repertoire shows tens of thousands of clones, about 85% found once; its top ten account for under 1.5%. The starting material was peripheral blood, obtained 28 days after the second AZD1222 dose. Receptor source: an adult who received the AZD1222 COVID-19 vaccine.

CDR3 amino acids: CASSQGQGNTYTF. CDR3 DNA sequence: TGTGCCAGCAGCCAAGGACAGGGGAATACCTACACCTTC. This rearrangement joins TRBV7-9 to TRBJ1-2, with TRBD1 matching over 9 bases. Germline trimming cut 5 bases from V and 10 bases from J; bases unmatched to any gene: 8. The CDR3 loop spans 13 amino acids. Looked up from germline, CDR1 is SEHNR and CDR2 is FQNEAQ (reference sequence).

This chain uses TRBV9 with TRBJ1-2, with TRBD1 as a possible D gene (6 bases). Germline values: CDR1 SGDLS, CDR2 YYNGEE. The length of the CDR3 is 14 residues. V gave up 4 bases and J gave up 10 bases, with 20 bases separating them. CDR3 DNA sequence: TGTGCCAGCAGCCCGACCGGGACAACTAAGGACTACACCTTC. Its protein is CASSPTGTTKDYTF. The full variable domain, completed using reference TRBV9 and TRBJ1-2, is DSGVTQTPKHLITATGQRVTLRCSPRSGDLSVYWYQQSLDQGLQFLIQYYNGEERAKGNILERFSAQQFPDLHSELNLSSLELGDSALYFCASSPTGTTKDYTFGSGTRLTVV.

This sequence joins TRBV4-2 and TRBJ1-4; D gene uncertain. Per germline, CDR1 LGHNA and CDR2 YNFKEQ. Deletions cut 6 bases from V and 0 bases from J, with 8 bases between. This CDR3 region has 14 residues. For the CDR3, the DNA is TGTGCCAGCAGTCCAAGAGCAACTAATGAAAAACTGTTTTTT. Amino acids: CASSPRATNEKLFF.

The rearrangement joins TRBV2 to TRBJ2-7, with TRBD2 identical over 9 bases. The CDR3 consists of 15 residues. V shed 7 bases and J 2 bases; nucleotides not matched to a gene: 9. CDR1 and CDR2 from the germline V gene are SNHLY and FYNNEI. The CDR3 spells CASIGSGGRAYEQYF. CDR3 nucleotide sequence: TGTGCCAGCATAGGATCGGGCGGGAGGGCCTACGAGCAGTACTTC.

This clone was detected only a few times. V and J are TRBV16 and TRBJ1-5; D is perhaps TRBD1 (5 bases). Germline V gene sequence: CDR1 KGHSY, CDR2 FQNENV. The length of the CDR3 is 13 residues. Trimming removed 4 bases at V and 4 bases at J, with 8 bases between. CDR3: CASSLQENQPQHF. The DNA of the CDR3 is TGTGCCAGCAGCCTACAGGAAAATCAGCCCCAGCATTTT.

The V gene is TRBV7-9, the J gene TRBJ1-1; the D is unclear. CDR1 is SEHNR, CDR2 FQNEAQ, per germline (reference sequence). Trimming took 1 base from V and 2 from J, leaving 5 bases between them. This CDR3 comprises 13 residues. CDR3 protein: CASSLEGNTEAFF. In nucleotides, the CDR3 is TGTGCCAGCAGCTTAGAGGGCAACACTGAAGCTTTCTTT.

V usage is TRBV11-2 and J usage is TRBJ2-2; unclear D gene. The germline V and J ends were trimmed by 6 bases and 4 bases, with 21 bases remaining between them. CDR1 is SGHAT and CDR2 is FQNNGV in the germline V gene. The CDR3 extends over 17 amino acids. The CDR3 DNA follows: TGTGCCAGCAGTCTCCGGTCAGGAAGGATCCTCACCGGGGAGCTGTTTTTT. Amino acid sequence: CASSLRSGRILTGELFF.

The rearrangement links TRBV30 to TRBJ2-5; D could derive from TRBD1 or TRBD2 (5 bases each). V was shortened by 5 bases and J by 3 bases, with 13 bases between the two germline ends. The CDR3 runs 13 residues. Germline V gene data show CDR1 as GTSNPN and CDR2 as SVGIG (reference sequence). Written as DNA, the CDR3 is TGTGCCTGGGCGACGGGACGGGAAGAGACCCAGTACTTC. Translation gives CAWATGREETQYF.

The rearrangement uses TRBV3-1 (or the pseudogene TRBV3-2) and TRBJ1-4; 7 bases are shared with TRBD1. This CDR3 comprises 14 residues. In germline, CDR1 is LGHDT, CDR2 YNNKEL (reference sequence). J gave up 5 bases and V 1 base, and 1 base lay outside the gene matches. For the CDR3, the DNA is TGTGCCAGCAGCCAAGGACAGGGAAATGAAAAACTGTTTTTT. Residues: CASSQGQGNEKLFF.

This chain uses TRBV15 with TRBJ1-5, with D uncertain. This CDR3 spans 14 amino acids. Germline V gene sequence: CDR1 LNHNV, CDR2 YYDKDF (reference sequence). V dropped 1 base and J dropped 3 bases, with 7 bases sitting between them. The chain's CDR3 is CATSRGEVNQPQHF. In DNA, the CDR3 is TGTGCCACCAGCAGAGGGGAGGTCAATCAGCCCCAGCATTTT.

The chain is built from TRBV7-3 and TRBJ2-7, with D perhaps matching TRBD2 (5 bases). Trimming removed 6 bases at V and 7 bases at J, with 19 bases between. Germline V gene data show CDR1 as SGHTA and CDR2 as FQGTGA. CDR3 length equals 14 residues. In nucleotides, the CDR3 is TGTGCCAGCAGGGCTGACCCTAGCTCGTGGGAGCAGTACTTC. Translating gives CASRADPSSWEQYF.

About this clone itself: Other nucleotide sequences from this sample produce the same CDR3. The V and J genes are TRBV6-5 and TRBJ1-5; D remains unclear. Germline V gene lookup returns CDR1 MNHEY and CDR2 SVGAGI. The CDR3 is made up of 15 amino acids. Trimming left V 0 bases short and J 2 bases short, with 8 bases between. This chain's CDR3 is CASSYSARGNQPQHF. The DNA for the CDR3 is TGTGCCAGCAGTTACTCGGCCCGGGGCAATCAGCCCCAGCATTTT.

The chain combines TRBV12-3 or TRBV12-4 with TRBJ2-1; D gene unclear. The CDR3 has 12 amino acids. The germline V and J ends were trimmed by 4 bases and 2 bases, with 3 bases remaining between them. The CDR3 nucleotides read TGTGCCAGCAGTTGGGCCTACAATGAGCAGTTCTTC. It is translated as CASSWAYNEQFF.

This sequence joins TRBV20-1 and TRBJ1-4; D unresolved. This CDR3 has 17 amino acids. CDR1 is DFQATT, CDR2 SNEGSKA, per germline (reference sequence). Trimming removed 3 bases at V and 7 bases at J, with 24 bases between. CDR3 amino acids: CSASQEGDFTLPEKLFF. CDR3 sequence (DNA): TGCAGTGCTAGTCAGGAGGGAGATTTTACTCTACCTGAAAAACTGTTTTTT.

This chain connects TRBV3-1 (or the pseudogene TRBV3-2) to TRBJ2-1, with TRBD2 matching over 7 bases. Germline loops: CDR1 LGHDT, CDR2 YNNKEL (reference sequence). This CDR3 contains 14 residues. J was trimmed by 0 bases and V by 7 bases; bases with no gene match: 3. The CDR3 DNA reads TGTGCCAGCACGCGGGAGTCCTCCTACAATGAGCAGTTCTTC. This gives the protein CASTRESSYNEQFF.

This CDR3 reads CASSSTGLAVNTGELFF. The CDR3 DNA sequence: TGCGCCAGCAGCTCCACGGGACTAGCGGTGAACACCGGGGAGCTGTTTTTT. This chain joins TRBV5-1 and TRBJ2-2; 11 nucleotides line up with TRBD2. J lost 1 base, V lost 3 bases, and 5 bases had no gene match. CDR3 length equals 17 residues. Germline V gives CDR1 SGHRS, CDR2 YFSETQ. The entire variable domain, with the rest obtained from reference TRBV5-1 and TRBJ2-2, is as follows: KAGVTQTPRYLIKTRGQQVTLSCSPISGHRSVSWYQQTPGQGLQFLFEYFSETQRNKGNFPGRFSGRQFSNSRSEMNVSTLELGDSALYLCASSSTGLAVNTGELFFGEGSRLTVL.

This rearrangement joins TRBV7-8 to TRBJ2-1; no firm D call. Trimming removed 5 bases at V and 3 bases at J, with 8 bases between. In germline, CDR1 is SGHVS, CDR2 FQNEAQ. CDR3 length: 13 amino acids. The DNA of the CDR3 is TGTGCCAGCAGCCGGCTGAGCTACAATGAGCAGTTCTTC. Amino acids: CASSRLSYNEQFF.

J is TRBJ2-7 and V is TRBV3-1 (or the pseudogene TRBV3-2); 7 nucleotides align to TRBD2. Germline V lookup: CDR1 LGHDT, CDR2 YNNKEL (reference sequence). The CDR3 length is 15 residues. V gave up 9 bases and J gave up 0 bases; unmatched junction bases: 11. The CDR3 DNA follows: TGTGCCAGTTCCGGGGGGACTGAGAGCTCCTACGAGCAGTACTTC. It codes for CASSGGTESSYEQYF.

The V call is TRBV3-1 (or the pseudogene TRBV3-2), the J call TRBJ2-2; tentatively, D is TRBD1 (5 bases). The CDR3 totals 16 residues. Trimming cost V 4 bases and J 4 bases, with 16 bases left between them. Germline assignment: CDR1 LGHDT and CDR2 YNNKEL (reference sequence). The CDR3 loop reads CASSRQTRQGTGELFF. DNA of the CDR3: TGTGCCAGCAGCCGCCAGACAAGGCAGGGCACCGGGGAGCTGTTTTTT.

To note about this clone: Within the sample, other DNA sequences also encode this same CDR3. This chain uses TRBV29-1 with TRBJ1-5; 10 nucleotides match TRBD1. The germline V gene encodes CDR1 SQVTM and CDR2 ANQGSEA. Trimming cost V 7 bases and J 5 bases; bases outside gene matches: 2. The CDR3 runs to 12 residues. CDR3 loop: CSAGQGDQPQHF. The CDR3 DNA follows: TGCAGCGCCGGACAGGGGGATCAGCCCCAGCATTTT.

This chain uses TRBV30 with TRBJ1-3; D not certain. The CDR3 runs 13 residues. Germline loops: CDR1 GTSNPN, CDR2 SVGIG (reference sequence). V lost 4 bases, J lost 4 bases, and 11 bases lay in between. CDR3: CAWTQIWGNTIYF. The CDR3 DNA is TGTGCCTGGACCCAGATCTGGGGAAACACCATATATTTT.